Sequencing of this T cell receptor (beta chain) was carried out in a study of cytomegalovirus exposure and HLA in healthy donors. PCR was performed using 60 Vbeta and 13 Jbeta primers. Only in-frame clones appear in the TCRdb table, and some are missing; sequencing was by immunoSEQ multiplex PCR. The sample records 150,000 to 200,000 clones, just over 75% being singletons. Study-level results: A later analysis found most CMV-associated TCR beta chains apparently HLA-restricted. Both high specificity and high sensitivity reportedly marked the classifier's diagnosis of cytomegalovirus status.

Concerning this clone: Its antigen remains unidentified.

CDR1 and CDR2 (germline): MNHNY, SVGAGI (reference sequence). The ends lost 5 bases at V and 3 bases at J; junction bases unmatched: 9. The length of the CDR3 is 15 residues. This receptor was taken from a woman aged 25 to 45 in good health and CMV-seropositive. The J gene is TRBJ2-7, the V gene TRBV6-6; 8 bases agree with TRBD1. The specimen sequenced was PBMCs. CDR3 sequence (DNA): TGTGCCAGCAGTCAGCCGGGACAGGCGCTCTACGAGCAGTACTTC. Its translation: CASSQPGQALYEQYF.